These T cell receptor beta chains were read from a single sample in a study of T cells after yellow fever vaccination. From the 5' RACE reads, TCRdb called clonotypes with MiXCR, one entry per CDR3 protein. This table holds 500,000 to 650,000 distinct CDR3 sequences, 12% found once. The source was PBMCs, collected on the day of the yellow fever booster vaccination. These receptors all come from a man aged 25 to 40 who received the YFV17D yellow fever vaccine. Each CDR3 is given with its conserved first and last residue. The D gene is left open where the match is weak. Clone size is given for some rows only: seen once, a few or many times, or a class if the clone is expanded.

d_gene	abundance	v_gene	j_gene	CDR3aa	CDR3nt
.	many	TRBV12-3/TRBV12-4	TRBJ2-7	CASSLVSYEQYF	TGTGCCAGCAGCTTAGTTTCCTACGAGCAGTACTTC
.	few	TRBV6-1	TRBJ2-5	CASRPGFRQETQYF	TGTGCCAGCAGACCAGGGTTCCGGCAAGAGACCCAGTACTTC
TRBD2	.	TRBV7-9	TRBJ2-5	CASSFVSGEETQYF	TGTGCCAGCAGCTTTGTTAGCGGGGAAGAGACCCAGTACTTC
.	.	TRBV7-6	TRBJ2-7	CASSFLGSSDTSYEQYF	TGTGCCAGCAGCTTTCTGGGTAGCTCCGATACTTCCTACGAGCAGTACTTC
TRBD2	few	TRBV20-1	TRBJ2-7	CSARDPLAGGSEQYF	TGCAGTGCTAGAGACCCACTAGCGGGAGGATCCGAGCAGTACTTC
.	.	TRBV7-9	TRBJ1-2	CASSFGPTNYGYTF	TGTGCCAGCAGCTTTGGACCTACTAACTATGGCTACACCTTC
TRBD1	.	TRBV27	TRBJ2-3	CATTLLGQGADTQYF	TGTGCCACCACCCTGTTGGGACAGGGGGCAGATACGCAGTATTTT
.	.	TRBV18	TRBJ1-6	CASSPSTYNSPLHF	TGTGCCAGCTCACCTTCCACCTATAATTCACCCCTCCACTTT
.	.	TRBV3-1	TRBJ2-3	CASSHESPYMHF	TGTGCCAGCAGCCATGAGTCGCCATACATGCATTTT
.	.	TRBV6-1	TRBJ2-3	CASTERRTSDTQYF	TGTGCCAGCACTGAAAGAAGGACTTCCGATACGCAGTATTTT
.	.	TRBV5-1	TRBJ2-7	CASSLNGLTYEQYF	TGCGCCAGCAGCTTGAACGGGCTAACCTACGAGCAGTACTTC
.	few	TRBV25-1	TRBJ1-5	CASSESGQPQHF	TGTGCCAGCAGTGAATCCGGTCAGCCCCAGCATTTT
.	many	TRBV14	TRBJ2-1	CASSQDLELNEQFF	TGTGCCAGCAGCCAAGATCTTGAACTAAATGAGCAGTTCTTC
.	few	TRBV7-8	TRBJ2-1	CASSLQVLIMDNEQFF	TGTGCCAGCAGCTTACAGGTTTTGATCATGGACAATGAGCAGTTCTTC
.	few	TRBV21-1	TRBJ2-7	CASSKDRTGSRVVYEQYF	TGTGCCAGCAGCAAAGACCGAACAGGGAGTCGTGTTGTCTACGAGCAGTACTTC
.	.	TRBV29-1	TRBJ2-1	CSVRLGGDEQFF	TGCAGCGTGAGACTAGGGGGCGATGAGCAGTTCTTC
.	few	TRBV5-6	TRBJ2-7	CASSSSVFPYEQYF	TGTGCCAGCAGCTCTTCAGTGTTCCCCTACGAGCAGTACTTC
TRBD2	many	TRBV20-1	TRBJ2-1	CSASGLAGAQFF	TGCAGTGCTTCCGGACTAGCGGGAGCTCAGTTCTTC
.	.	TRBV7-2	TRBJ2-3	CASSLRQLSTDTQYF	TGTGCCAGCAGCTTACGACAACTTAGCACAGATACGCAGTATTTT
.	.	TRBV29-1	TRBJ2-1	CSVRPGTDNEQFF	TGCAGCGTGCGACCAGGGACCGACAATGAGCAGTTCTTC
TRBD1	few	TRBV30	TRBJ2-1	CAWSGHLGQLSSYNEQFF	TGTGCCTGGAGTGGCCACCTGGGACAGCTGAGCTCCTACAATGAGCAGTTCTTC
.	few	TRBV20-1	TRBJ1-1	CSAPGPMNTEAFF	TGCAGTGCGCCTGGCCCAATGAACACTGAAGCTTTCTTT
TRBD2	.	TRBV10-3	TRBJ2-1	CAINNPGLARDNEQFF	TGTGCCATCAACAATCCGGGACTAGCAAGAGACAATGAGCAGTTCTTC
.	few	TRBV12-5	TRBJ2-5	CASGLTSTETQYF	TGTGCTAGTGGTTTGACTAGCACGGAGACCCAGTACTTC
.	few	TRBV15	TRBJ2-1	CATRSGPTIQYHEQFF	TGTGCCACGAGGTCGGGGCCTACAATACAATATCATGAGCAGTTCTTC
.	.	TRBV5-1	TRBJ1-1	CASSLAGGADGAFF	TGCGCCAGCAGCTTGGCCGGGGGAGCGGACGGAGCTTTCTTT
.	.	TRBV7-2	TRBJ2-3	CASSHGVDTQYF	TGTGCCAGCAGCCATGGGGTCGATACGCAGTATTTT